The next 28 T cell receptor beta chains were all read from a single sample in a study of shared clonotypes between healthy human individuals. The repertoire was sequenced with immunoSEQ multiplex PCR; TCRdb's copy has only in-frame clones and lacks some. This sample yields about 2 million clones, of which about 95% are seen a single time; more than 0.9% belongs to the top ten. The naive CD8 fraction comprised CD45RO-negative cells positively selected for CCR7 and excluded terminally differentiated effector memory CD45RA+ cells. Sequencing input: naive CD8+ T cells sorted from blood. The source of these receptors is a man between 18 and 35 years old in good health.

The sample holds one count of this clone. The rearrangement uses TRBV19 and TRBJ1-5; D is possibly TRBD1 (5 bases). This CDR3 is 15 amino acids long. Germline CDR1 LNHDA, CDR2 SQIVND (reference sequence). V shed 5 bases and J shed 4 bases, with 15 bases lying between them. DNA of the CDR3: TGTGCCAGTAGTGAGCAGGGAAAGGGAAATCAGCCCCAGCATTTT. Translated: CASSEQGKGNQPQHF. Complete variable domain (other parts from reference TRBV19 and TRBJ1-5): DGGITQSPKYLFRKEGQNVTLSCEQNLNHDAMYWYRQDPGQGLRLIYYSQIVNDFQKGDIAEGYSVSREKKESFPLTVTSAQKNPTAFYLCASSEQGKGNQPQHFGDGTRLSIL.

V usage is TRBV7-2 and J usage is TRBJ1-3; maybe TRBD1 (6 bases). This CDR3 contains 14 residues. Trimming pared 5 bases from V and 0 bases from J, leaving 8 bases between. In germline, CDR1 is SGHTA, CDR2 FQGNSA. CDR3 in amino acids: CASSTGSSGNTIYF. In nucleotides, the CDR3 is TGTGCCAGCAGCACAGGGTCCTCTGGAAACACCATATATTTT. Based on the CDR3 plus reference TRBV7-2 and TRBJ1-3, the full variable domain is GAGVSQSPSNKVTEKGKDVELRCDPISGHTALYWYRQSLGQGLEFLIYFQGNSAPDKSGLPSDRFSAERTGGSVSTLTIQRTQQEDSAVYLCASSTGSSGNTIYFGEGSWLTVV.

This clone was detected once. The CDR3 DNA reads as TGTGCCAGCAGTCCCTGGACAGGGGCAATGAACACTGAAGCTTTCTTT. Translating gives CASSPWTGAMNTEAFF. V usage is TRBV27 and J usage is TRBJ1-1; 9 bases agree with TRBD1. Per the germline V gene, CDR1 is MNHEY and CDR2 is SMNVEV (reference sequence). The CDR3 sequence is 16 residues long. V dropped 5 bases and J dropped 0; count of bases not matched to a gene: 7.

Written as DNA, the CDR3 is TGTGCCAGCAGGGGGGAGGACAGCTCCTACGAGCAGTACTTC. Translated: CASRGEDSSYEQYF. V is TRBV7-9 and J is TRBJ2-7, with D perhaps matching TRBD1 or TRBD2 (6 bases each). CDR3 size: 14 residues. Germline CDR1 reads SEHNR; CDR2 reads FQNEAQ (reference sequence). Trimming shortened V by 6 bases and J by 0 bases, and 12 bases separated the two germline ends.

In the case of this clone: Other DNA sequences from this sample encode an identical CDR3 as well. The J gene is TRBJ2-3, the V gene TRBV5-6; 9 nucleotides line up with TRBD1. Trimming removed 3 bases from V and 2 bases from J; junction bases left unmatched: 1. Germline assignment: CDR1 SGHDT and CDR2 YYEEEE. The CDR3 extends over 14 amino acids. The CDR3: CASSWDRATDTQYF. The CDR3 DNA sequence: TGTGCCAGCAGCTGGGACAGGGCCACAGATACGCAGTATTTT.

This chain links TRBV5-6 with TRBJ1-5; D might be TRBD1 (6 bases). CDR1 is SGHDT and CDR2 is YYEEEE in the germline V gene. V dropped 0 bases and J dropped 7 bases, with 14 bases sitting between them. The CDR3 runs 15 residues. The CDR3: CASSLAGDIYQPQHF. The DNA of the CDR3 is TGTGCCAGCAGCTTGGCAGGGGATATCTACCAGCCCCAGCATTTT.

This clone was recorded only once. This chain uses TRBV27 with TRBJ1-1; D might be TRBD1 (6 bases). Germline CDR1 MNHEY, CDR2 SMNVEV (reference sequence). Trimming left V 6 bases short and J 2 bases short, with 13 bases between. CDR3 length: 14 residues. This chain's CDR3 is CASRLTGANTEAFF. In DNA, the CDR3 is TGTGCCAGCAGACTGACAGGCGCAAACACTGAAGCTTTCTTT.

The rearrangement joins TRBV30 to TRBJ2-7; 8 bases line up with TRBD2. The CDR3 totals 14 residues. The germline V gene has CDR1 GTSNPN and CDR2 SVGIG (reference sequence). J was trimmed by 5 bases and V by 1 base; bases with no gene match: 7. This chain's CDR3 is CAWSAGSGRHEQYF. Written as DNA, the CDR3 is TGTGCCTGGAGTGCGGGCAGCGGGAGACACGAGCAGTACTTC.

The chain has TRBV6-5 and TRBJ2-7, with TRBD1 identical over 11 bases. This CDR3 region has 14 residues. Germline values: CDR1 MNHEY, CDR2 SVGAGI. V shed 6 bases and J 5 bases; nucleotides not matched to a gene: 6. The CDR3 protein is CASRGTGGNDEQYF. The CDR3 coding sequence is TGTGCCAGCAGGGGGACAGGGGGTAACGACGAGCAGTACTTC.

This chain uses TRBV9 with TRBJ1-3, with TRBD1 identical over 8 bases. This CDR3 is 15 amino acids long. CDR1 is SGDLS, CDR2 YYNGEE, per germline. The trim removed 3 bases at V and 0 bases at J, leaving 2 bases unmatched. CDR3 DNA sequence: TGTGCCAGCAGCGAAACAGGGGGCTCTGGAAACACCATATATTTT. This gives the protein CASSETGGSGNTIYF.

This chain links TRBV9 with TRBJ2-1; perhaps TRBD1 as D (5 bases). The germline CDR1 and CDR2 sequences are SGDLS and YYNGEE. This CDR3 region has 15 residues. Trimming pared 0 bases from V and 8 bases from J, leaving 15 bases between. The CDR3 DNA reads TGTGCCAGCAGCGTAGGGCAGGGCTGGATGTATGAGCAGTTCTTC. The encoded protein is CASSVGQGWMYEQFF.

The CDR3 nucleotides read TGTGCCTGGAGTGGGGGGGTTAGCTGGGAGACCCAGTACTTC. Encoded protein: CAWSGGVSWETQYF. The chain is built from TRBV30 and TRBJ2-5, with D tentatively TRBD2 (6 bases). The CDR3 is 14 amino acids. With 1 base removed from V and 5 bases from J, the gap between germline ends came to 14 bases. The germline CDR1 and CDR2 sequences are GTSNPN and SVGIG (reference sequence).

The chain carries TRBV7-9 and TRBJ2-6; D remains unclear. Germline V gene lookup returns CDR1 SEHNR and CDR2 FQNEAQ (reference sequence). Trimming took off 5 bases at V and 0 bases at J, with 20 bases between the two ends. The CDR3 consists of 19 residues. The CDR3: CASSPRVGSRSSGANVLTF. CDR3 DNA: TGTGCCAGCAGCCCACGGGTTGGCAGTAGGAGCTCTGGGGCCAACGTCCTGACTTTC.

As for this clone: Other DNA sequences in this sample translate to the same CDR3. The rearrangement links TRBV27 to TRBJ2-1; D remains unclear. The CDR3 consists of 14 residues. CDR1 and CDR2 (germline): MNHEY, SMNVEV (reference sequence). V was clipped by 3 bases and J by 0 bases, with 6 bases between them. The CDR3 nucleotides are TGTGCCAGCAGTTTCGATAGCTCCTACAATGAGCAGTTCTTC. It translates to CASSFDSSYNEQFF.

This chain links TRBV12-5 with TRBJ2-7; tentatively, D is TRBD2 (6 bases). The CDR3 sequence is 14 residues long. The V gene's germline CDR1 is LGHNT and CDR2 FRNRAP. V gave up 2 bases and J gave up 6 bases, with 14 bases separating them. CDR3 in amino acids: CASGLYGGAGEQYF. The CDR3 coding sequence is TGTGCTAGTGGTTTGTACGGAGGGGCTGGCGAGCAGTACTTC.

This chain connects TRBV2 to TRBJ1-6; no reliable D call. The V and J ends lost 4 bases and 1 base respectively, with 11 bases between them. The CDR3 has 16 amino acids. CDR1 SNHLY and CDR2 FYNNEI come from the germline V gene. The CDR3 nucleotides read TGTGCCAGCAGTGGCCGCTGGAGGTCCTATAATTCACCCCTCCACTTT. Translation: CASSGRWRSYNSPLHF.

The chain is built from TRBV30 and TRBJ2-3, with 9 nucleotides matching TRBD1. V lost 3 bases and J lost 1; bases outside the gene matches: 5. From germline, CDR1 is GTSNPN and CDR2 SVGIG (reference sequence). The length of the CDR3 is 15 residues. This CDR3 is CAWRGGTGRTDTQYF. For the CDR3, the DNA is TGTGCCTGGAGGGGCGGGACAGGGCGCACAGATACGCAGTATTTT.

The V call is TRBV7-2, the J call TRBJ2-2; D gene uncertain. Trimming left V 5 bases short and J 6 bases short, with 10 bases between. The germline V gene has CDR1 SGHTA and CDR2 FQGNSA. There are 13 residues in the CDR3. The DNA for the CDR3 is TGTGCCAGCAGCCCAGGTGGGGCCGGGGAGCTGTTTTTT. This translates into CASSPGGAGELFF. Full variable domain (missing parts from reference TRBV7-2 and TRBJ2-2): GAGVSQSPSNKVTEKGKDVELRCDPISGHTALYWYRQSLGQGLEFLIYFQGNSAPDKSGLPSDRFSAERTGGSVSTLTIQRTQQEDSAVYLCASSPGGAGELFFGEGSRLTVL.

This clone was counted a single time. The limits of the CDR3 on the DNA are not certain, so only TCRdb's listed CDR3 is given. The rearrangement links TRBV5-6 to TRBJ1-6. Looked up from germline, CDR1 is SGHDT and CDR2 is YYEEEE. The CDR3 numbers 17 amino acids, ends counted. The CDR3 loop is CASSSSDASPTNSPLHF.

As DNA, the CDR3 is TGTGCCAGCAGTATGCGACAGCCCGTCCAAGAGACCCAGTACTTC. Its translation is CASSMRQPVQETQYF. The V call is TRBV6-5, the J call TRBJ2-5, with D perhaps TRBD1 (5 bases). The V gene's germline CDR1 is MNHEY and CDR2 SVGAGI. V lost 5 bases to trimming and J lost 1 base, with 14 bases between them. The CDR3 extends over 15 amino acids.

The V call is TRBV7-9, the J call TRBJ1-2; 7 nucleotides align to TRBD1. Germline lookup yields CDR1 SEHNR and CDR2 FQNEAQ (reference sequence). CDR3 length equals 15 residues. Trimming removed 5 bases from V and 4 bases from J; junction bases left unmatched: 10. Written as DNA, the CDR3 is TGTGCCAGCAGCCCGGAGACAGGGAGCTTCTATGGCTACACCTTC. As protein: CASSPETGSFYGYTF.

This chain links TRBV7-9 with TRBJ2-7, with 13 bases that match TRBD2. V lost 5 bases and J lost 7; bases outside the gene matches: 8. Germline V CDR1 and CDR2: SEHNR, FQNEAQ (reference sequence). The CDR3 is 15 residues long. In DNA form, the CDR3 reads TGTGCCAGCAGCGAAACGGGACTAGCGGGGAAAGAGCAGTACTTC. Translated, it gives CASSETGLAGKEQYF.

The genes are TRBV6-5 and TRBJ1-2; no definite D call. Germline-derived CDR1 and CDR2 are MNHEY and SVGAGI. V lost 0 bases, J lost 1 base, and 9 bases lay in between. The CDR3 contains 15 residues. The CDR3 DNA follows: TGTGCCAGCAGTTACTCTGGCAATTTTAACTATGGCTACACCTTC. This encodes CASSYSGNFNYGYTF.

The CDR3 protein is CASSPGLAGDGPGELFF. The CDR3 DNA is TGTGCCAGCAGTCCTGGACTAGCGGGAGACGGGCCCGGGGAGCTGTTTTTT. The chain joins TRBV7-2 to TRBJ2-2, with 13 bases fitting TRBD2. Germline CDR1 reads SGHTA; CDR2 reads FQGNSA. V was clipped by 6 bases and J by 6 bases; unmatched bases: 10. The CDR3 is 17 residues long.

The genes are TRBV28 and TRBJ1-2; maybe TRBD1 (6 bases). V lost 5 bases and J 3 bases, leaving 16 bases between the germline ends. CDR3 length: 15 amino acids. CDR1 and CDR2 (germline): MDHEN, SYDVKM. CDR3 loop: CASSISQTGHYGYTF. In nucleotides, the CDR3 is TGTGCCAGCAGTATTTCCCAGACAGGACACTATGGCTACACCTTC.

The chain links TRBV9 to TRBJ2-5; TRBD2 matches 7 bases. The length of the CDR3 is 18 residues. Germline CDR1 is SGDLS and CDR2 is YYNGEE. With 4 bases clipped from V and 5 bases from J, the junction kept 20 bases outside the gene matches. CDR3 sequence: CASSNPLTSTIVTETQYF. The DNA of the CDR3 is TGTGCCAGCAGCAACCCTTTGACTAGCACCATTGTCACGGAGACCCAGTACTTC.

The rearrangement joins TRBV6-5 to TRBJ2-1; tentative D call: TRBD2 (7 bases). This CDR3 region has 15 residues. Germline CDR1 MNHEY, CDR2 SVGAGI. V was pared by 2 bases and J by 5 bases, with 13 bases between. The DNA of the CDR3 is TGTGCCAGCAGTTACCCCGGGGAGGGGGACAATGAGCAGTTCTTC. This sequence encodes CASSYPGEGDNEQFF.

The chain has TRBV28 and TRBJ2-7; D might be TRBD1 (5 bases). The V gene's germline CDR1 is MDHEN and CDR2 SYDVKM. The CDR3 is 14 residues long. V was shortened by 3 bases and J by 0 bases, with 9 bases between the two germline ends. As DNA, the CDR3 is TGTGCCAGCAGTTTTCGACAGCTCTCCTACGAGCAGTACTTC. It translates to CASSFRQLSYEQYF.